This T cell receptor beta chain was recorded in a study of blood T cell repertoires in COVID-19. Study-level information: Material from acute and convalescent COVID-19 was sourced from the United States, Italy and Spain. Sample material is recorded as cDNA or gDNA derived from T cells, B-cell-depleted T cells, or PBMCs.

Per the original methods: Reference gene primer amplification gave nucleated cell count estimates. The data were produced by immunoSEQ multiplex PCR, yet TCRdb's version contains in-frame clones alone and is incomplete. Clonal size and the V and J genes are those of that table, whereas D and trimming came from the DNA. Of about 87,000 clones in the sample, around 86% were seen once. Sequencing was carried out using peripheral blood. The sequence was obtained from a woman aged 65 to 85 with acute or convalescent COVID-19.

The CDR3 bases are TGTGCCAGCACCAAGGGACACCTCGAAAATGAAAAACTGTTTTTT. It yields the protein CASTKGHLENEKLFF. This chain joins TRBV2 and TRBJ1-4; D is perhaps TRBD1 (6 bases). The CDR3 runs to 15 residues. Trimming pared 7 bases from V and 5 bases from J, leaving 17 bases between. The germline CDR1 and CDR2 sequences are SNHLY and FYNNEI.